Presented here are 28 T cell receptor beta chains from one specimen sequenced in a study of blood T cell repertoires in COVID-19. Clones were read by immunoSEQ multiplex PCR, and TCRdb kept only the in-frame ones, dropping some. The sample holds 140,000 to 150,000 clones, 80% to 90% seen once. The sample consisted of peripheral blood. Receptor source: a woman in her sixties or seventies with COVID-19, enrolled during active disease.

The gene calls are TRBV2 and TRBJ1-6, with 7 bases matching TRBD1. CDR3 length equals 11 residues. The germline gives CDR1 SNHLY, CDR2 FYNNEI. The J segment lost 11 bases and the V segment lost 9 bases, leaving 4 bases of the junction unmatched. Written as DNA, the CDR3 is TGTGCCAGTAGACAGGGCACACCCCTCCACTTT. Amino acids: CASRQGTPLHF. Complete variable domain (other parts from reference TRBV2 and TRBJ1-6): EPEVTQTPSHQVTQMGQEVILRCVPISNHLYFYWYRQILGQKVEFLVSFYNNEISEKSEIFDDQFSVERPDGSNFTLKIRSTKLEDSAMYFCASRQGTPLHFGNGTRLTVT.

The rearrangement uses TRBV7-9 and TRBJ2-5; 9 nucleotides agree with TRBD2. After removal of 3 bases from V and 7 bases from J, the junction contained 9 bases not matched to a gene. The CDR3 spans 15 residues. In germline, CDR1 is SEHNR, CDR2 FQNEAQ (reference sequence). The CDR3 here is CASSFSTSGVGTQYF. For the CDR3, the DNA is TGTGCCAGCAGCTTTTCGACTAGCGGCGTTGGGACCCAGTACTTC. The complete variable domain, with remaining parts taken from reference TRBV7-9 and TRBJ2-5, reads DTGVSQNPRHKITKRGQNVTFRCDPISEHNRLYWYRQTLGQGPEFLTYFQNEAQLEKSRLLSDRFSAERPKGSFSTLEIQRTEQGDSAMYLCASSFSTSGVGTQYFGPGTRLLVL.

This chain links TRBV2 with TRBJ1-2, with D unresolved. This CDR3 is built from 15 residues. V was trimmed by 8 bases and J by 0 bases, leaving 16 bases between them. Germline CDR1 is SNHLY and CDR2 is FYNNEI. For the CDR3, the DNA is TGTGCCAGCGGGCAGGCAGGCCCTACTAACTATGGCTACACCTTC. This codes for CASGQAGPTNYGYTF.

This clone was found a few times. The chain carries TRBV6-2 or TRBV6-3 and TRBJ1-1; 11 positions agree with TRBD1. J lost 5 bases, V lost 5 bases, and 10 bases had no gene match. Germline lookup yields CDR1 MNHEY and CDR2 SVGEGT. The length of the CDR3 is 16 residues. CDR3 sequence: CASSHRTGGVYTEAFF. DNA for the CDR3: TGTGCCAGCAGTCACCGGACAGGGGGCGTATATACTGAAGCTTTCTTT.

V and J are TRBV7-6 and TRBJ2-2; 11 nucleotides align to TRBD2. Germline CDR1 and CDR2: SGHVS and FNYEAQ. CDR3 size: 16 residues. With 5 bases clipped from V and 4 bases from J, the junction kept 6 bases outside the gene matches. The CDR3: CASSPSGLAATGELFF. CDR3 coding DNA: TGTGCCAGCAGCCCATCGGGACTAGCGGCCACCGGGGAGCTGTTTTTT.

For this clone: The identical CDR3 is also encoded by other nucleotide sequences in the sample. The CDR3 nucleotides are TGTGCTAGTGGTTGGGGGGGGACCGGCGGGGAACAAGAGACCCAGTACTTC. Protein product: CASGWGGTGGEQETQYF. This chain uses TRBV12-5 with TRBJ2-5; 7 bases map to TRBD2. There are 17 residues in the CDR3. J lost 2 bases, V lost 4 bases, and 13 bases had no gene match. CDR1 is LGHNT and CDR2 is FRNRAP in the germline V gene.

This clone was observed once. The chain couples TRBV3-1 (or the pseudogene TRBV3-2) to TRBJ1-2; TRBD1 matches at 10 bases. Germline V lookup: CDR1 LGHDT, CDR2 YNNKEL (reference sequence). CDR3 length: 14 amino acids. Unmatched junction bases numbered 7, after V lost 4 bases and J lost 8 bases. CDR3 DNA sequence: TGTGCCAGCAGCCGGTCATCGACAGGGGGCGGCTACACCTTC. This sequence encodes CASSRSSTGGGYTF.

This sequence joins TRBV7-2 and TRBJ2-6, with D possibly TRBD1 on 6 matching bases. Looked up from germline, CDR1 is SGHTA and CDR2 is FQGNSA. The CDR3 runs to 17 residues. V was cut by 5 bases and J by 1 base, with 15 bases left in between. The CDR3 DNA is TGTGCCAGCAGCCCTTTTGGGGGCCAGTCTGGGGCCAACGTCCTGACTTTC. Its protein product is CASSPFGGQSGANVLTF.

This clone was detected once. The genes are TRBV6-5 and TRBJ1-6; 9 bases map to TRBD1. The CDR3 length is 15 residues. V dropped 5 bases and J dropped 8; count of bases not matched to a gene: 7. CDR1 is MNHEY, CDR2 SVGAGI, per germline. CDR3 residues: CASSPAGQGDSPLHF. The DNA for the CDR3 is TGTGCCAGCAGTCCTGCGGGACAGGGTGATTCACCCCTCCACTTT.

The count of this clone is one. J is TRBJ1-4 and V is TRBV4-2, with D maybe TRBD1 (5 bases). V was clipped by 0 bases and J by 4 bases, with 9 bases between them. The CDR3 spans 15 residues. Germline CDR1 and CDR2: LGHNA and YNFKEQ. DNA of the CDR3: TGTGCCAGCAGCCAAGAAGCCAGGGTTAATGAAAAACTGTTTTTT. Its translation: CASSQEARVNEKLFF.

The rearrangement links TRBV9 to TRBJ1-2, with 9 bases lining up with TRBD1. The germline gives CDR1 SGDLS, CDR2 YYNGEE. Trimming removed 3 bases from V and 2 bases from J; junction bases left unmatched: 20. This CDR3 is 20 amino acids long. This CDR3 is CASSGSPDKGTGRPNYGYTF. CDR3 sequence (DNA): TGTGCCAGCAGCGGTAGCCCAGACAAGGGGACAGGGAGACCCAACTATGGCTACACCTTC. The full variable domain, in which reference TRBV9 and TRBJ1-2 provide the parts outside the CDR3, is DSGVTQTPKHLITATGQRVTLRCSPRSGDLSVYWYQQSLDQGLQFLIQYYNGEERAKGNILERFSAQQFPDLHSELNLSSLELGDSALYFCASSGSPDKGTGRPNYGYTFGSGTRLTVV.

The chain employs TRBV23-1 and TRBJ1-5, with a possible D match to TRBD1 (5 bases). TRBV23-1 is an ORF, and what it does is uncertain. The V end lost 2 bases, the J end lost 1 base, and 21 bases lay between the germline ends. This CDR3 comprises 19 residues. This CDR3 reads CASSQSGAGPDWSNQPQHF. The CDR3 DNA reads TGCGCCAGCAGTCAAAGCGGGGCGGGACCCGATTGGAGCAATCAGCCCCAGCATTTT.

The chain couples TRBV7-9 to TRBJ2-7; 8 bases map to TRBD2. Germline CDR1 is SEHNR and CDR2 is FQNEAQ (reference sequence). V lost 3 bases, J lost 0 bases, and 13 bases stayed unmatched. The CDR3 is 18 residues long. In DNA, the CDR3 is TGTGCCAGCAGCTTCACTCCCTCAGCGGGGGATAGCTCCTACGAGCAGTACTTC. This encodes CASSFTPSAGDSSYEQYF. Full variable domain (rest looked up from reference TRBV7-9 and TRBJ2-7): DTGVSQNPRHKITKRGQNVTFRCDPISEHNRLYWYRQTLGQGPEFLTYFQNEAQLEKSRLLSDRFSAERPKGSFSTLEIQRTEQGDSAMYLCASSFTPSAGDSSYEQYFGPGTRLTVT.

V gene TRBV3-1 (or the pseudogene TRBV3-2) combines with J gene TRBJ2-6; D ambiguous. With 4 bases removed from V and 0 bases from J, the gap between germline ends came to 10 bases. Per germline, CDR1 LGHDT and CDR2 YNNKEL (reference sequence). The CDR3 contains 16 residues. CDR3 sequence (DNA): TGTGCCAGCAGCCCAAGGCGGTTCTCTGGGGCCAACGTCCTGACTTTC. This codes for CASSPRRFSGANVLTF.

The V and J genes are TRBV3-1 (or the pseudogene TRBV3-2) and TRBJ1-2, with 10 bases lining up with TRBD1. The CDR3 length is 16 residues. The ends lost 4 bases at V and 7 bases at J; junction bases unmatched: 12. Per the germline V gene, CDR1 is LGHDT and CDR2 is YNNKEL (reference sequence). The DNA for the CDR3 is TGTGCCAGCAGCCTGGGGATGGGGACAGGGGATTTTGGCTACACCTTC. It is translated as CASSLGMGTGDFGYTF.

The CDR3 nucleotides are TGCGCCAGCAGCGAAGGCCCCGGGCAGGGTCCGCGAGAGACCCAGTACTTC. As protein: CASSEGPGQGPRETQYF. The chain carries TRBV4-3 and TRBJ2-5; TRBD1 might be the D (5 bases). Germline CDR1 is LGHNA and CDR2 is YSLEER. With 5 bases removed from V and 4 bases from J, the gap between germline ends came to 23 bases. This CDR3 spans 17 amino acids.

The chain recombines TRBV6-2 or TRBV6-3 with TRBJ1-5; TRBD1 agrees at 8 bases. Losses at the gene ends were 4 bases for V and 6 bases for J; bases not matched to a gene: 8. This CDR3 contains 15 residues. Germline V lookup: CDR1 MNHEY, CDR2 SVGEGT. DNA for the CDR3: TGTGCCAGCAGTTCCGACAGGGGTACGAGTCAGCCCCAGCATTTT. It encodes CASSSDRGTSQPQHF.

The genes are TRBV12-3 or TRBV12-4 and TRBJ2-1, with D unresolved. Trimming pared 8 bases from V and 5 bases from J, leaving 13 bases between. This CDR3 is built from 13 residues. The CDR3 bases are TGTGCCAGCCACTACACGCTAGACAATGAGCAGTTCTTC. Translated: CASHYTLDNEQFF.

The chain carries TRBV3-1 (or the pseudogene TRBV3-2) and TRBJ2-2; 13 nucleotides line up with TRBD2. Germline CDR1 and CDR2: LGHDT and YNNKEL (reference sequence). This CDR3 contains 15 residues. With V trimmed by 1 base and J by 9 bases, 2 bases remained unmatched. The chain's CDR3 is CASSQGTSGGWELFF. The CDR3 nucleotides are TGTGCCAGCAGCCAAGGGACTAGCGGGGGTTGGGAGCTGTTTTTT.

The V and J genes are TRBV12-3 or TRBV12-4 and TRBJ1-4; D may be TRBD1 (5 bases). The CDR3 consists of 13 residues. The V gene lost 6 bases and the J gene lost 8 bases, with 13 bases spanning the gap. CDR3 in amino acids: CASRQDSFEKLFF. The CDR3 nucleotides are TGTGCCAGCAGACAAGACAGCTTCGAAAAACTGTTTTTT.

V is TRBV9 and J is TRBJ2-3; 8 bases map to TRBD2. V was clipped by 0 bases and J by 2 bases; unmatched bases: 2. CDR1 is SGDLS, CDR2 YYNGEE, per germline. The CDR3 totals 15 residues. CDR3 in DNA: TGTGCCAGCAGCGTAGTGGGACTAGACACAGATACGCAGTATTTT. It yields the protein CASSVVGLDTDTQYF.

The V gene is TRBV5-1, the J gene TRBJ2-1, with 7 bases matching TRBD1. The CDR3 loop spans 17 amino acids. CDR1 is SGHRS and CDR2 is YFSETQ in the germline V gene. Unmatched junction bases numbered 20, after V lost 6 bases and J lost 8 bases. The CDR3 DNA sequence: TGCGCCAGCACAAATACCGGGACAGCTTATGCCGAGGATGAGCAGTTCTTC. It is translated as CASTNTGTAYAEDEQFF.

This chain connects TRBV5-1 to TRBJ1-4, with a weak D call TRBD1 (5 bases). The V and J ends lost 4 bases and 3 bases respectively, with 13 bases between them. The CDR3 contains 15 residues. Germline values: CDR1 SGHRS, CDR2 YFSETQ. Here the CDR3 DNA reads TGCGCCAGCAGCAACCAGACAGACTCTAATGAAAAACTGTTTTTT. It codes for CASSNQTDSNEKLFF.

The chain combines TRBV27 with TRBJ2-5; D might be TRBD2 (6 bases). The CDR3 loop spans 15 amino acids. The germline V gene has CDR1 MNHEY and CDR2 SMNVEV (reference sequence). V lost 6 bases, J lost 2 bases, and 16 bases lay in between. The CDR3 here is CASSPKGLHQETQYF. The CDR3 nucleotides are TGTGCCAGCAGCCCGAAGGGACTTCATCAAGAGACCCAGTACTTC.

The count of this clone is one. The genes are TRBV6-5 and TRBJ2-5; 11 nucleotides align to TRBD2. This CDR3 is 14 amino acids long. The V and J ends lost 7 bases and 6 bases, in that order; junction bases with no gene match: 7. CDR1 is MNHEY, CDR2 SVGAGI, per germline. DNA of the CDR3: TGTGCCAGCAAGATAGCGGGGGGGATGAAGACCCAGTACTTC. It codes for CASKIAGGMKTQYF.

V usage is TRBV5-5 and J usage is TRBJ2-5; D may be TRBD2 (6 bases). Germline V CDR1 and CDR2: SGHKS, YYEKEE (reference sequence). V lost 1 base to trimming and J lost 5 bases, with 9 bases between them. The CDR3 covers 13 residues. The CDR3 loop reads CASSLYGGETQYF. CDR3 DNA: TGTGCCAGCAGCTTGTATGGGGGGGAGACCCAGTACTTC.

This clone was found once. The chain carries TRBV5-8 and TRBJ1-6; D is perhaps TRBD1 (5 bases). Germline assignment: CDR1 SGHTS and CDR2 YDEGEE. Trimming removed 1 base at V and 6 bases at J, with 11 bases between. CDR3 length: 15 residues. For the CDR3, the DNA is TGTGCCAGCAGCTTGCTAGAGCAGGGTAATTCACCCCTCCACTTT. Protein: CASSLLEQGNSPLHF. The variable domain in full, with the rest retrieved from reference TRBV5-8 and TRBJ1-6, is EAGVTQSPTHLIKTRGQQATLRCSPISGHTSVYWYQQALGLGLQFLLWYDEGEERNRGNFPPRFSGRQFPNYSSELNVNALELEDSALYLCASSLLEQGNSPLHFGNGTRLTVT.

This chain links TRBV27 with TRBJ2-3, with D maybe TRBD1 (5 bases). Trimming took off 5 bases at V and 4 bases at J, with 16 bases between the two ends. The CDR3 extends over 15 amino acids. Germline assignment: CDR1 MNHEY and CDR2 SMNVEV (reference sequence). The CDR3 region is CASSGIQVSPDTQYF. The DNA for the CDR3 is TGTGCCAGCAGTGGGATACAGGTTTCACCAGATACGCAGTATTTT.